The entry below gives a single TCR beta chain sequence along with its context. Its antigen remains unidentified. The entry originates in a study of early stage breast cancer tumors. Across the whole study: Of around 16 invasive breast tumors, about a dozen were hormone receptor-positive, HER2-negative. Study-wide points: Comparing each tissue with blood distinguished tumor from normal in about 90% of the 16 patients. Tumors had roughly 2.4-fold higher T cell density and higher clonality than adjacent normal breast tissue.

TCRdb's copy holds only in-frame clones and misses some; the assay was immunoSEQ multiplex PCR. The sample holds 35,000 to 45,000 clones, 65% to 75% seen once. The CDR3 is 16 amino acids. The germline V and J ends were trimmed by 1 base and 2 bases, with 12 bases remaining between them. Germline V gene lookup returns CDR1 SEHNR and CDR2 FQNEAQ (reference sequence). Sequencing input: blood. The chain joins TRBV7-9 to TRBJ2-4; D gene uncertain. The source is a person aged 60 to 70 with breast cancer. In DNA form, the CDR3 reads TGTGCCAGCAGCTTAGACATTACCGAATCCAAAAACATTCAGTACTTC. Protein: CASSLDITESKNIQYF. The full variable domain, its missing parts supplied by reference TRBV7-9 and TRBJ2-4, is DTGVSQNPRHKITKRGQNVTFRCDPISEHNRLYWYRQTLGQGPEFLTYFQNEAQLEKSRLLSDRFSAERPKGSFSTLEIQRTEQGDSAMYLCASSLDITESKNIQYFGAGTRLSVL.